This TCR beta chain is from a study of tumor and adjacent non-tumor tissue in lung cancer. As regards this clonotype: It may be a read error: a sequence one base away is much more abundant. The CDR3 ends on some other residue instead of the conserved phenylalanine or tryptophan, so this is likely a read error.

RNA was extracted from bulk tissue without any cell sorting. Three rounds of nested PCR, following a modified ARM-PCR protocol, produced the TCRbeta library. TCRdb redid the calling of the multiplex PCR reads with MiXCR, one entry per CDR3 protein. The table includes approximately 150,000 distinct CDR3 sequences, approximately 70% detected once. The germline V and J ends were trimmed by 4 bases and 2 bases, with 9 bases remaining between them. The CDR3 is 13 residues long. Germline CDR1 and CDR2: MNHNS and SASEGT. The J gene is TRBJ2-7, the V gene TRBV6-1, with D hard to call. The sequenced material came from lung tumor tissue. The receptor was isolated from a man between 60 and 75 years old with small cell lung cancer. CDR3 amino acids: CASSGSLAYEQYI. The CDR3 DNA reads as TGTGCCAGCAGTGGGAGCCTGGCCTACGAGCAGTACATC.